Sequencing of this T cell receptor (beta chain) was carried out in a study of CD8+CD57+ T cells in acquired aplastic anemia. TCR beta VDJ combinations and CDR3 sequences were profiled from genomic DNA. Each CDR3 protein gets one entry after TCRdb re-called the reads with MiXCR. The table has hundreds of thousands of distinct CDR3 sequences, 55% to 70% seen once. This clonotype showed up many times. Germline assignment: CDR1 LGHNA and CDR2 YNFKEQ. The CDR3 totals 14 residues. V dropped 0 bases and J dropped 0 bases, with 2 bases sitting between them. The source of this sequence is a human donor in good health, serving as a control. The sequenced sample was sorted CD4+, CD8+, or CD8+CD57+ T cells (not recorded which) from PBMCs. The chain employs TRBV4-2 and TRBJ2-2, with D hard to call. Here the CDR3 DNA reads TGTGCCAGCAGCCAAGACACGAACACCGGGGAGCTGTTTTTT. Encoded protein: CASSQDTNTGELFF.